A selection of T cell receptor beta chains follows, all from one sample in a study of cytomegalovirus exposure and HLA in healthy donors. Sequencing was performed with immunoSEQ multiplex PCR; in TCRdb, only in-frame clones are kept and a portion is missing. This table has about 120,000 clones, over 60% appearing once. Sequencing was carried out using PBMCs. Every receptor here comes from a human donor in good health. The CDR3 runs from the conserved cysteine through the conserved F or W. A D gene is named only where the DNA matches it firmly. Rows give clone size only sometimes, using once, few, many, or a class for an expanded clone.

v_gene,abundance,j_gene,d_gene,CDR3nt,CDR3aa
TRBV6-6,NA,TRBJ1-2,NA,TGTGCCAGCAGGAGTCAGGGTAGTAGCTATGGCTACACCTTC,CASRSQGSSYGYTF
TRBV18,few,TRBJ2-7,TRBD1,TGTGCCAGCTCACCCCCGGGACAGGGAGCCTACGAGCAGTACTTC,CASSPPGQGAYEQYF
TRBV5-5,NA,TRBJ1-6,NA,TGTGCCAGCAGCTTGGCACCAGTTATTTTTCTCAATTCACCCCTCCACTTT,CASSLAPVIFLNSPLHF
TRBV5-4,NA,TRBJ1-6,NA,TGTGCCAGCAGCCAGTCTCGATCCGACATTAATTCACCCCTCCACTTT,CASSQSRSDINSPLHF
TRBV6-4,once,TRBJ2-3,NA,TGTGCCAGCAGAAGGACAGTGGACACAGATACGCAGTATTTT,CASRRTVDTDTQYF
TRBV7-2,NA,TRBJ1-3,NA,TGTGCCAGCAGCTCGGGGAGCTCTGGAAACACCATATATTTT,CASSSGSSGNTIYF
TRBV4-1,few,TRBJ1-3,NA,TGCGCCAGCAGCCAAGCTGCGTCTGTCTCTGGAAACACCATATATTTT,CASSQAASVSGNTIYF
TRBV29-1,NA,TRBJ2-1,TRBD2,TGCAGCGTCCCAAATCAGCGGGGGAACAATGAGCAGTTCTTC,CSVPNQRGNNEQFF
TRBV11-2,NA,TRBJ2-5,TRBD2,TGTGCCAGCAGCTCCCAAGCGGGGGGAGAGACCCAGTACTTC,CASSSQAGGETQYF
TRBV7-8,NA,TRBJ1-5,TRBD1,TGTGCCAGCAGCTTGATGGGACAGGCTCTCAATCAGCCCCAGCATTTT,CASSLMGQALNQPQHF
TRBV28,few,TRBJ1-5,TRBD1,TGTGCCAGCAGCTCACCCGGGGGGACAGGGACAGCAGCCCAGCATTTT,CASSSPGGTGTAAQHF
TRBV2,NA,TRBJ2-7,NA,TGTGCCAGCAAGCGACTAGAGTCCGTCTACGAGCAGTACTTC,CASKRLESVYEQYF
TRBV6-5,NA,TRBJ1-1,NA,TGTGCCAGCAGTTACTCGAGGCGGAACACTGAAGCTTTCTTT,CASSYSRRNTEAFF
TRBV29-1,NA,TRBJ1-2,NA,TGCAGCGTTGAACGGGGTGACTATGGCTACACCTTC,CSVERGDYGYTF
TRBV28,NA,TRBJ1-6,NA,TGTGCCAGCAGCCTCCCCGGGACAAACTCCTATAATTCACCCCTCCACTTT,CASSLPGTNSYNSPLHF
TRBV4-1,NA,TRBJ1-5,NA,TGCGCCAGCAGCCAAGGTGCAGGGGCTCAGCCCCAGCATTTT,CASSQGAGAQPQHF
TRBV18,few,TRBJ1-1,NA,TGTGCCAGCTCACCTACCGCGGGACTCCAGAACACTGAAGCTTTCTTT,CASSPTAGLQNTEAFF
TRBV5-1,NA,TRBJ2-1,TRBD2,TGCGCCAGCCGCCTCTCCGGGACTAGTGCTAGTGAGCAGTTCTTC,CASRLSGTSASEQFF
TRBV4-1,NA,TRBJ1-1,TRBD1,TGCGCCAGCAGCCAGGGACAGGGGCCGAACACTGAAGCTTTCTTT,CASSQGQGPNTEAFF
TRBV7-2,NA,TRBJ2-7,TRBD2,TGTGCCAGCAGCTTAGACGGGGGGGGCTACGAGCAGTACTTC,CASSLDGGGYEQYF
TRBV4-2,NA,TRBJ2-3,TRBD2,TGTGCCAGCAGCGAACTAGCGGGGGCCACCGGGTCGGATACGCAGTATTTT,CASSELAGATGSDTQYF
TRBV13,NA,TRBJ2-7,NA,TGTGCCAGCAGCTTTGAACAGTCATACGAGCAGTACTTC,CASSFEQSYEQYF
TRBV1,NA,TRBJ2-1,NA,TGCACCAGCAGCCACCTCAAGCGGGGGCGAGTTACCGGCGTGCGGAATGAGCAGTTCTTC,CTSSHLKRGRVTGVRNEQFF
TRBV19,NA,TRBJ2-2,NA,TGTGCCAGTACCGTGAGGGGGACCGGGGAGCTGTTTTTT,CASTVRGTGELFF